The 26 T cell receptor beta chains given below trace back to one sample, sequenced in a study of cytomegalovirus exposure and HLA in healthy donors. A multiplex PCR was run with 60 Vbeta primers and 13 Jbeta primers. The data were produced by immunoSEQ multiplex PCR, yet TCRdb's version contains in-frame clones alone and is incomplete. This sample has 100,000 or so clones, with 70% to 85% found just once. The sequenced material came from PBMCs. The receptors were gathered from a man aged 18 to 30 in good health and CMV-seronegative.

DNA for the CDR3: TGTGCCAGCAGCTCGAGCGGGAGATACGAGCAGTACTTC. It translates to CASSSSGRYEQYF. The V gene is TRBV5-7, the J gene TRBJ2-7, with 8 bases that match TRBD2. TRBV5-7 is an ORF; its function is uncertain. The CDR3 is 13 residues long. The V segment lost 3 bases and the J segment 4 bases; nucleotides outside the gene matches: 3.

The chain employs TRBV30 and TRBJ2-7, with unresolved D. Germline V lookup: CDR1 GTSNPN, CDR2 SVGIG (reference sequence). V lost 0 bases, J lost 2 bases, and 8 bases lay in between. The CDR3 length is 13 residues. The CDR3 DNA is TGTGCCTGGAGTGTCGTCGGTCCCTACGAGCAGTACTTC. Its translation: CAWSVVGPYEQYF.

This rearrangement joins TRBV18 to TRBJ1-1; no definite D call. V was shortened by 3 bases and J by 1 base, with 6 bases between the two germline ends. This CDR3 comprises 13 residues. Per germline, CDR1 KGHSH and CDR2 LQKENI. The CDR3 spells CASSPTGNTEAFF. DNA for the CDR3: TGTGCCAGCTCACCGACGGGGAACACTGAAGCTTTCTTT.

The chain carries TRBV4-1 and TRBJ2-5, with 9 bases matching TRBD2. CDR3 length equals 16 residues. The V and J ends lost 4 bases and 2 bases, in that order; junction bases with no gene match: 8. Germline loops: CDR1 MGHRA, CDR2 YSYEKL. For the CDR3, the DNA is TGCGCCAGCAGCCCCGAGCTAGCGGGGATACAAGAGACCCAGTACTTC. As protein: CASSPELAGIQETQYF.

Comments on this clone: A junction end diverges from the germline sequence, so it may reflect a read error. V usage is TRBV7-7 and J usage is TRBJ2-2; D is uncertain. Germline V gene sequence: CDR1 SSHAT, CDR2 FNYEAQ (reference sequence). The length of the CDR3 is 15 residues. The CDR3: CASSYDWNPAGELFF. The DNA for the CDR3 is TGTGCTAGCAGCTACGACTGGAACCCCGCCGGGGAGCTGTTTTTT.

This chain uses TRBV29-1 with TRBJ2-2, with 10 positions matching TRBD1. CDR1 and CDR2 (germline): SQVTM, ANQGSEA. The CDR3 has 14 amino acids. The V and J ends lost 7 bases and 1 base, in that order; junction bases with no gene match: 3. Here the CDR3 reads CSGQGALNTGELFF. The DNA of the CDR3 is TGCAGCGGACAGGGGGCATTGAACACCGGGGAGCTGTTTTTT.

This clone occurred a few times. This rearrangement joins TRBV5-6 to TRBJ2-2; maybe TRBD2 (5 bases). Trimming pared 0 bases from V and 3 bases from J, leaving 9 bases between. CDR1 and CDR2 from the germline V gene are SGHDT and YYEEEE. The CDR3 has 15 residues. This chain's CDR3 is CASSLEKRYTGELFF. The CDR3 bases are TGTGCCAGCAGCTTGGAAAAGCGGTACACCGGGGAGCTGTTTTTT. Drawing the rest from reference TRBV5-6 and TRBJ2-2, the complete variable domain is DAGVTQSPTHLIKTRGQQVTLRCSPKSGHDTVSWYQQALGQGPQFIFQYYEEEERQRGNFPDRFSGHQFPNYSSELNVNALLLGDSALYLCASSLEKRYTGELFFGEGSRLTVL.

This clone was seen once. The rearrangement uses TRBV7-9 and TRBJ2-7; D possibly corresponds to TRBD1 (5 bases). CDR1 and CDR2 (germline): SEHNR, FQNEAQ (reference sequence). The CDR3 is made up of 15 amino acids. V lost 0 bases to trimming and J lost 1 base, with 10 bases between them. CDR3 nucleotides: TGTGCCAGCAGCTTAGCGGCTAGGGGTTCCTACGAGCAGTACTTC. Translating gives CASSLAARGSYEQYF. Supplemented by reference TRBV7-9 and TRBJ2-7, the full variable domain reads DTGVSQNPRHKITKRGQNVTFRCDPISEHNRLYWYRQTLGQGPEFLTYFQNEAQLEKSRLLSDRFSAERPKGSFSTLEIQRTEQGDSAMYLCASSLAARGSYEQYFGPGTRLTVT.

The V gene is TRBV18, the J gene TRBJ2-1, with 11 nucleotides matching TRBD2. The germline gives CDR1 KGHSH, CDR2 LQKENI. The CDR3 covers 15 residues. V lost 4 bases to trimming and J lost 9 bases; unmatched junction nucleotides: 8. The CDR3 is CASSRSGRAGFEQFF. The CDR3 DNA follows: TGTGCCAGCTCACGTAGCGGGAGGGCCGGCTTTGAGCAGTTCTTC.

This rearrangement joins TRBV5-1 to TRBJ2-1, with 8 bases aligning to TRBD2. The CDR3 extends over 14 amino acids. The ends lost 6 bases at V and 8 bases at J; junction bases unmatched: 10. The germline CDR1 and CDR2 sequences are SGHRS and YFSETQ. CDR3 nucleotides: TGCGCCAGCACCATGGGCGGGAGGTCAGATGAGCAGTTCTTC. Its translation: CASTMGGRSDEQFF.

This rearrangement joins TRBV9 to TRBJ2-7, with unresolved D. V was pared by 0 bases and J by 6 bases, with 7 bases between. The CDR3 loop spans 12 amino acids. The germline CDR1 and CDR2 sequences are SGDLS and YYNGEE. CDR3 in amino acids: CASSVGLGEQYF. The CDR3 DNA sequence: TGTGCCAGCAGCGTAGGACTGGGCGAGCAGTACTTC.

The gene calls are TRBV27 and TRBJ2-1; a possible D gene is TRBD2 (6 bases). This CDR3 has 14 amino acids. Germline CDR1 and CDR2: MNHEY and SMNVEV (reference sequence). Trimming left V 6 bases short and J 8 bases short, with 17 bases between. The DNA for the CDR3 is TGTGCCAGCAGGCTAGGACTACCCGCGGATGAGCAGTTCTTC. It translates to CASRLGLPADEQFF.

The chain recombines TRBV6-5 with TRBJ1-1; 7 nucleotides line up with TRBD1. The CDR3 has 15 amino acids. V lost 5 bases and J lost 1; bases outside the gene matches: 7. The germline V gene encodes CDR1 MNHEY and CDR2 SVGAGI. The CDR3 nucleotides read TGTGCCAGCAGTAAACAGGGGTTTCAGAACACTGAAGCTTTCTTT. Amino acids: CASSKQGFQNTEAFF.

In its sample, this clone was seen once. V and J are TRBV6-5 and TRBJ2-1; D gene uncertain. This CDR3 contains 12 residues. V lost 5 bases to trimming and J lost 10 bases, with 12 bases between them. Looked up from germline, CDR1 is MNHEY and CDR2 is SVGAGI. DNA for the CDR3: TGTGCCAGCAGTACACACACAGCAGAGCAGTTCTTC. It is translated as CASSTHTAEQFF.

This clone was observed a single time. The chain couples TRBV11-1 to TRBJ2-2, with TRBD2 identical over 13 bases. The CDR3 consists of 17 residues. Germline V gene lookup returns CDR1 SGHAT and CDR2 FQDESV (reference sequence). V lost 5 bases, J lost 4 bases, and 7 bases stayed unmatched. This CDR3 reads CASSTLAGGWSTGELFF. CDR3 coding DNA: TGTGCCAGCAGCACACTAGCGGGAGGGTGGAGCACCGGGGAGCTGTTTTTT.

J is TRBJ2-1 and V is TRBV10-1; 10 nucleotides agree with TRBD2. Trimming at V came to 4 bases and at J to 0 bases, leaving 6 bases not matched to a gene. Germline values: CDR1 WNHNN, CDR2 SYGVQD (reference sequence). The CDR3 covers 17 residues. CDR3: CASSGPSGRPSYNEQFF. DNA for the CDR3: TGCGCCAGCAGTGGGCCTAGCGGGAGACCCTCCTACAATGAGCAGTTCTTC.

The J gene is TRBJ2-7, the V gene TRBV2, with 9 nucleotides matching TRBD1. The CDR3 consists of 11 residues. Per germline, CDR1 SNHLY and CDR2 FYNNEI. The junction had 2 bases not matched to a gene; V was cut back by 10 bases and J by 4 bases. Here the CDR3 DNA reads TGTGCCACCGGACAGGGGTACGAGCAGTACTTC. Its translation: CATGQGYEQYF.

The chain links TRBV27 to TRBJ2-7; 8 bases align to TRBD1. The CDR3 consists of 14 residues. V trimming: 5 bases; J trimming: 2 bases; junction bases outside the gene matches: 5. The germline V gene has CDR1 MNHEY and CDR2 SMNVEV (reference sequence). DNA of the CDR3: TGTGCCAGCAGTACCCAGGGGGCCCCCTACGAGCAGTACTTC. It is translated as CASSTQGAPYEQYF.

V gene TRBV13 combines with J gene TRBJ2-2; TRBD2 agrees at 9 bases. Germline V gene data show CDR1 as PRHDT and CDR2 as FYEKMQ (reference sequence). J gave up 5 bases and V 5 bases, and 12 bases lay outside the gene matches. The CDR3 is 17 amino acids. The CDR3 region is CASSPKGRGRGTGELFF. CDR3 DNA: TGTGCCAGCAGCCCCAAGGGGCGCGGGAGGGGTACCGGGGAGCTGTTTTTT.

This clone was counted a single time. This sequence joins TRBV6-5 and TRBJ2-7; 8 bases map to TRBD1. The V segment lost 2 bases and the J segment 6 bases; nucleotides outside the gene matches: 6. The CDR3 spans 14 residues. Germline loops: CDR1 MNHEY, CDR2 SVGAGI. The CDR3 reads CASSYSQGAGEQYF. The CDR3 DNA reads TGTGCCAGCAGTTACAGCCAGGGGGCCGGCGAGCAGTACTTC.

The rearrangement links TRBV5-4 to TRBJ2-5; the match to TRBD1 covers 10 bases. Looked up from germline, CDR1 is SGHNT and CDR2 is YYREEE (reference sequence). V gave up 4 bases and J gave up 5 bases; unmatched junction bases: 8. The CDR3 consists of 15 residues. The CDR3 is CASSKGQGFGETQYF. For the CDR3, the DNA is TGTGCCAGCAGCAAGGGACAGGGGTTTGGCGAGACCCAGTACTTC. Variable domain in full (rest from reference TRBV5-4 and TRBJ2-5): ETGVTQSPTHLIKTRGQQVTLRCSSQSGHNTVSWYQQALGQGPQFIFQYYREEENGRGNFPPRFSGLQFPNYSSELNVNALELDDSALYLCASSKGQGFGETQYFGPGTRLLVL.

V and J are TRBV4-3 and TRBJ2-3, with a possible D match to TRBD2 (6 bases). Germline V CDR1 and CDR2: LGHNA, YSLEER. The CDR3 has 17 amino acids. The V end was cut by 2 bases, the J end by 2 bases, with 17 bases between. CDR3 region: CASSQQLAALATDTQYF. The CDR3 bases are TGCGCCAGCAGCCAACAACTAGCAGCCCTTGCCACAGATACGCAGTATTTT.

This clone is medium-sized (0.01 to 0.1%) by share. This rearrangement joins TRBV4-1 to TRBJ2-5; D not certain. CDR1 is MGHRA, CDR2 YSYEKL, per germline. Trimming pared 1 base from V and 3 bases from J, leaving 6 bases between. CDR3 length equals 13 residues. CDR3 sequence (DNA): TGCGCCAGCAGCCAAGCTGGAGAAGAGACCCAGTACTTC. The encoded protein is CASSQAGEETQYF.

The V gene is TRBV30, the J gene TRBJ1-2; no firm D call. V shed 5 bases and J shed 2 bases, with 12 bases lying between them. The germline V gene has CDR1 GTSNPN and CDR2 SVGIG (reference sequence). This CDR3 has 13 amino acids. CDR3 in DNA: TGTGCCTGGTCCCCGACGGGGAACTATGGCTACACCTTC. Its translation is CAWSPTGNYGYTF.

This sequence joins TRBV9 and TRBJ2-1; D is possibly TRBD1 (5 bases). V was trimmed by 0 bases and J by 0 bases, leaving 7 bases between them. Per the germline V gene, CDR1 is SGDLS and CDR2 is YYNGEE. The CDR3 has 15 residues. In nucleotides, the CDR3 is TGTGCCAGCAGCGTAGGACAGAGCTCCTACAATGAGCAGTTCTTC. This gives the protein CASSVGQSSYNEQFF.

The chain is built from TRBV28 and TRBJ2-1; the D gene is possibly TRBD1 (5 bases). This CDR3 has 13 residues. Trimming shortened V by 6 bases and J by 4 bases, and 10 bases separated the two germline ends. Per germline, CDR1 MDHEN and CDR2 SYDVKM. This chain's CDR3 is CASSLTDYNEQFF. CDR3 bases: TGTGCCAGCAGCTTGACAGATTACAATGAGCAGTTCTTC.